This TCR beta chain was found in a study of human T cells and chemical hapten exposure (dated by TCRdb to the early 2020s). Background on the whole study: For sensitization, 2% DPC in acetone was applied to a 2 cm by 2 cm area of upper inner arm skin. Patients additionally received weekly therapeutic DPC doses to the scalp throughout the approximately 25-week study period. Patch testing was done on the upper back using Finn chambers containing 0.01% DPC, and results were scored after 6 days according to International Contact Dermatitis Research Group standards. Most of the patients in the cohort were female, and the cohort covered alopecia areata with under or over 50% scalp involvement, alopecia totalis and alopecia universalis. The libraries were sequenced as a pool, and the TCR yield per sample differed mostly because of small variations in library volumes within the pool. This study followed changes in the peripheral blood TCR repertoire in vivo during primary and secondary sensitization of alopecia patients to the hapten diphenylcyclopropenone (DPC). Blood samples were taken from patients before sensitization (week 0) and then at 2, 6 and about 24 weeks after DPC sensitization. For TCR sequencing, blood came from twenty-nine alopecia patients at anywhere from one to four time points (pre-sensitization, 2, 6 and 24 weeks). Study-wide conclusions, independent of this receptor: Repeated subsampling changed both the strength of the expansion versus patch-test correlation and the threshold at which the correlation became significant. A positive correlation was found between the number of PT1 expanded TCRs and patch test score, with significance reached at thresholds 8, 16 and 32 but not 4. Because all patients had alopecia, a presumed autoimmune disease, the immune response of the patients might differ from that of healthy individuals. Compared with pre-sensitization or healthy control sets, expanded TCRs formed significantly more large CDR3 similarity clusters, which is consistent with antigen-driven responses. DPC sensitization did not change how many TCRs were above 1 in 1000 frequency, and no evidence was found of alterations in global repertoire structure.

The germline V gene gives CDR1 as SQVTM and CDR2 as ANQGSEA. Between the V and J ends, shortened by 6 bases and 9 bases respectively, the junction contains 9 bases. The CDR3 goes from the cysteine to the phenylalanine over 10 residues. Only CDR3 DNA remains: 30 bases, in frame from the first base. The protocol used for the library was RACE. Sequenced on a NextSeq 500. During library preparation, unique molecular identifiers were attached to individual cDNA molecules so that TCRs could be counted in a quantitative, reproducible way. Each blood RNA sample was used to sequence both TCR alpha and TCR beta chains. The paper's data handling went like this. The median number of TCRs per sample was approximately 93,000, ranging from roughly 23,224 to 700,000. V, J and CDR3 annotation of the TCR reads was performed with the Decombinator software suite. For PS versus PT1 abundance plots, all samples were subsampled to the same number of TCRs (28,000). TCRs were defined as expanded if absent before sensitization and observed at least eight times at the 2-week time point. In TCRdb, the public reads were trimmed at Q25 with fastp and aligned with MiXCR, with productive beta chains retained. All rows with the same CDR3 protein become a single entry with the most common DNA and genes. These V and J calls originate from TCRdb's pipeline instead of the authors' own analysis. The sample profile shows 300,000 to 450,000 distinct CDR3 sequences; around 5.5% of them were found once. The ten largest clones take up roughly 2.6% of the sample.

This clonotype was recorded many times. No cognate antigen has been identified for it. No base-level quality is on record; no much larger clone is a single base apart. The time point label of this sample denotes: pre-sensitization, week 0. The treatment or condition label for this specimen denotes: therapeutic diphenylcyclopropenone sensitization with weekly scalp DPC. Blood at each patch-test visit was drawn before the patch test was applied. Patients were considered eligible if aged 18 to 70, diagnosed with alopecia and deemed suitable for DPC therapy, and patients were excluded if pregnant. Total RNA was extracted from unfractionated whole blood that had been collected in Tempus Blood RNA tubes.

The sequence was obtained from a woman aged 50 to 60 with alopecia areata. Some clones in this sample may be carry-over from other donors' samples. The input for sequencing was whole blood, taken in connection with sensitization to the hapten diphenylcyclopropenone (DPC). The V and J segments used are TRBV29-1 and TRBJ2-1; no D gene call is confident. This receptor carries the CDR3 CSVILGEQFF. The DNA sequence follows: TGCAGCGTAATTCTCGGTGAGCAGTTCTTC.